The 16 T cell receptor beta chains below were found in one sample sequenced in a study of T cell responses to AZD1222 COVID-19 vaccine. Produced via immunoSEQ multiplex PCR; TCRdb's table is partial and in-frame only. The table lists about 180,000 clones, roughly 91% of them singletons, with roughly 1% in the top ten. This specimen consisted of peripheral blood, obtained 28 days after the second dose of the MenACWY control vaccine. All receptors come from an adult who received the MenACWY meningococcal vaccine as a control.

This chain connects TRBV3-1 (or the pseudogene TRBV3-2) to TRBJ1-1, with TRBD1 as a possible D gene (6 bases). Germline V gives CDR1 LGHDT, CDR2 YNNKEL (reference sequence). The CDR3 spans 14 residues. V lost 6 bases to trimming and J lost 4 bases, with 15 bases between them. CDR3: CASSFGQYLTEAFF. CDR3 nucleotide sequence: TGTGCCAGCAGTTTTGGACAGTACCTCACTGAAGCTTTCTTT.

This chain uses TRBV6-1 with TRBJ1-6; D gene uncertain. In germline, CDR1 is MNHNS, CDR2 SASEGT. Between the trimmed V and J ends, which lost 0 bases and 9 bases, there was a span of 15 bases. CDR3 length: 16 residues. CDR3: CASSEAGVWGVSPLHF. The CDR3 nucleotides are TGTGCCAGCAGTGAAGCGGGAGTCTGGGGTGTTTCACCCCTCCACTTT.

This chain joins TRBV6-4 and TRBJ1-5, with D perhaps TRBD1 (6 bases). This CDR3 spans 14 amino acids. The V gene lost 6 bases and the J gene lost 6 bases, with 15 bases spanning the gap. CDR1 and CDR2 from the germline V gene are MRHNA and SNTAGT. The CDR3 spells CASRGHPEGQPQHF. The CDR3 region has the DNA TGTGCCAGCAGGGGACACCCGGAGGGTCAGCCCCAGCATTTT.

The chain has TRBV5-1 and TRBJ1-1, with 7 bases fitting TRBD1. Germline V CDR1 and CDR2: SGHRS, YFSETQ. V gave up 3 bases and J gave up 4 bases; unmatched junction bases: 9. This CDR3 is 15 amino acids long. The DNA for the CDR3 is TGCGCCAGCAGCTGGTCAGGGGGTTCGGGCACTGAAGCTTTCTTT. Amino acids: CASSWSGGSGTEAFF.

The CDR3 DNA is TGTGCCAGTAGTACGGCCCTGGGACAGCGTGTTTTCTCCTACGAGCAGTACTTC. It encodes CASSTALGQRVFSYEQYF. The rearrangement links TRBV19 to TRBJ2-7; 7 bases match TRBD1. Per germline, CDR1 LNHDA and CDR2 SQIVND (reference sequence). The CDR3 is made up of 18 amino acids. Germline trimming cut 4 bases from V and 0 bases from J; bases unmatched to any gene: 15.

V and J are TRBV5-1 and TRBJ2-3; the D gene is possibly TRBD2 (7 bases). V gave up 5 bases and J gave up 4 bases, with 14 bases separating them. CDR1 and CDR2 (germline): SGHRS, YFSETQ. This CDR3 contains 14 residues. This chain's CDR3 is CASRSGGLADTQYF. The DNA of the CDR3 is TGCGCCAGCAGGTCGGGGGGCCTCGCAGATACGCAGTATTTT. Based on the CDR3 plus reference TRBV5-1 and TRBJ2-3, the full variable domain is KAGVTQTPRYLIKTRGQQVTLSCSPISGHRSVSWYQQTPGQGLQFLFEYFSETQRNKGNFPGRFSGRQFSNSRSEMNVSTLELGDSALYLCASRSGGLADTQYFGPGTRLTVL.

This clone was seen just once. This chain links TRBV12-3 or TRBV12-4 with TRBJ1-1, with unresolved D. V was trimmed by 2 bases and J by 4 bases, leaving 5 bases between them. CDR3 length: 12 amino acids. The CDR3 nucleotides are TGTGCCAGCAGTTTACCGAGCACTGAAGCTTTCTTT. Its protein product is CASSLPSTEAFF.

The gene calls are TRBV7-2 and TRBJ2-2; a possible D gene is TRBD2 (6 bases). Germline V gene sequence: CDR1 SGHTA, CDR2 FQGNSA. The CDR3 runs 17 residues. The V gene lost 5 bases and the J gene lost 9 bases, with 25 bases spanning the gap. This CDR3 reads CASSRESAGSRTRELFF. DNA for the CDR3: TGTGCCAGCAGCCGGGAATCCGCCGGGAGTCGAACCAGGGAGCTGTTTTTT. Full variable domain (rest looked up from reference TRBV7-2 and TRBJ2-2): GAGVSQSPSNKVTEKGKDVELRCDPISGHTALYWYRQSLGQGLEFLIYFQGNSAPDKSGLPSDRFSAERTGGSVSTLTIQRTQQEDSAVYLCASSRESAGSRTRELFFGEGSRLTVL.

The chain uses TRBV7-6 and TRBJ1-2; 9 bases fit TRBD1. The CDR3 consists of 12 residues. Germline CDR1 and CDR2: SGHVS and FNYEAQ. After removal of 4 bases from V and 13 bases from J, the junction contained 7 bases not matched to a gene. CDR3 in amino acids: CASSSDRGPLTF. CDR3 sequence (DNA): TGTGCCAGCAGCTCGGACAGGGGCCCTCTCACCTTC.

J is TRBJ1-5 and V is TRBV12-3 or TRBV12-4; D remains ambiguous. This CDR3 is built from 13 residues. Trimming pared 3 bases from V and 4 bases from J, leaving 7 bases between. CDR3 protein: CASSLAENQPQHF. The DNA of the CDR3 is TGTGCCAGCAGTTTGGCAGAGAATCAGCCCCAGCATTTT.

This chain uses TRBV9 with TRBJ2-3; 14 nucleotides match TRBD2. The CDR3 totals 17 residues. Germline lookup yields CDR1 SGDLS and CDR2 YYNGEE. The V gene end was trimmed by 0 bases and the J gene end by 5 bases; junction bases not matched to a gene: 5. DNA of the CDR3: TGTGCCAGCAGCGTAGGACTAGCGGGGGGGCTGGTAGATACGCAGTATTTT. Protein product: CASSVGLAGGLVDTQYF.

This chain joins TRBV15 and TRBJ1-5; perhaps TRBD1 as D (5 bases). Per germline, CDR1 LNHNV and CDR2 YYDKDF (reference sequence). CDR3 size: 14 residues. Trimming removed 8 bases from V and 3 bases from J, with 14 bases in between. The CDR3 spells CATGRQPFNQPQHF. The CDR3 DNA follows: TGTGCCACCGGGAGACAGCCCTTCAATCAGCCCCAGCATTTT.

The CDR3 loop reads CASTYKAGPTHNYGYTF. The CDR3 DNA sequence: TGTGCCAGCACATACAAAGCCGGGCCTACTCATAACTATGGCTACACCTTC. The chain uses TRBV27 and TRBJ1-2; D is unresolved. Germline CDR1 MNHEY, CDR2 SMNVEV (reference sequence). This CDR3 spans 17 amino acids. Trimming removed 7 bases at V and 1 base at J, with 22 bases between.

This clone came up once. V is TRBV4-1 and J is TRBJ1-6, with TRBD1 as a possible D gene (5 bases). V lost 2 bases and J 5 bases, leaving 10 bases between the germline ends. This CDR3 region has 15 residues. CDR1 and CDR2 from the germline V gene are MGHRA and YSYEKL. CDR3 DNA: TGCGCCAGCAGCCAAAGGGGCTCTAATAATTCACCCCTCCACTTT. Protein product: CASSQRGSNNSPLHF.

CDR3 bases: TGTGCCAGCAGTTACGGGACTAGCATAAATACGCAGTATTTT. It specifies CASSYGTSINTQYF. J is TRBJ2-3 and V is TRBV28; 9 bases agree with TRBD2. Germline V CDR1 and CDR2: MDHEN, SYDVKM. The V and J ends lost 4 bases and 7 bases, in that order; junction bases with no gene match: 6. The CDR3 is 14 residues long.

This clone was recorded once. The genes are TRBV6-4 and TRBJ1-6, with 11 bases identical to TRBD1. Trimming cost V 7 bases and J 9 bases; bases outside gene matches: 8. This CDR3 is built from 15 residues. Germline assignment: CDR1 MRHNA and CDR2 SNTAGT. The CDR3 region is CASTRTGGAGSPLHF. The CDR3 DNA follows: TGTGCCAGCACACGGACAGGGGGCGCGGGTTCACCCCTCCACTTT.